Reported below is one T cell receptor beta chain. Germline V lookup: CDR1 SGDLS, CDR2 YYNGEE. The V gene end was trimmed by 4 bases and the J gene end by 0 bases; junction bases not matched to a gene: 6. The CDR3 has 15 amino acids. As handled by the study authors: Counts of nucleated cells, estimated from reference gene primer amplification, were obtained. Assay: immunoSEQ multiplex PCR; the TCRdb copy retains only in-frame clones and omits some. That table gives V, J and clone size, and the DNA gave D and trimming. The sample holds 200,000 to 250,000 clones, about 91% seen once. This record belongs to a study of blood T cell repertoires in COVID-19. The wider study: Acute and convalescent COVID-19 specimens originated in the United States, Italy and Spain. T cells, B-cell-depleted T cells, or PBMCs provided the cDNA or gDNA that served as material.

This TCR derives from a man aged 18 to 30 with active or convalescent COVID-19. This sequence joins TRBV9 and TRBJ2-7, with 8 positions matching TRBD2. Material for sequencing was peripheral blood. CDR3 DNA: TGTGCCAGCAGCCCGACGGGGGGGTTCTCCTACGAGCAGTACTTC. Translating gives CASSPTGGFSYEQYF. The complete variable domain, with remaining parts taken from reference TRBV9 and TRBJ2-7, reads DSGVTQTPKHLITATGQRVTLRCSPRSGDLSVYWYQQSLDQGLQFLIQYYNGEERAKGNILERFSAQQFPDLHSELNLSSLELGDSALYFCASSPTGGFSYEQYFGPGTRLTVT.